The present entry profiles one T cell receptor (beta chain) with its context. Profiled with immunoSEQ multiplex PCR; TCRdb holds only in-frame clones, not every one. The top ten clones hold roughly 10% of a sample with 130,000 to 150,000 clones, roughly 92% of them seen once. This sample was taken from a study of control samples from healthy donors and cancer patients. The CDR3 sequence is 19 residues long. Unmatched junction bases numbered 13, after V lost 0 bases and J lost 5 bases. CDR1 MNHEY and CDR2 SVGEGT come from the germline V gene. The specimen was blood. This receptor was obtained from a man aged 30 to 45 in good health. V usage is TRBV6-2 or TRBV6-3 and J usage is TRBJ2-2; 9 bases match TRBD2. The CDR3 protein is CASSYSLVAGEEYTGELFF. The CDR3 DNA follows: TGTGCCAGCAGTTACTCGTTGGTAGCGGGAGAAGAGTATACCGGGGAGCTGTTTTTT.